This paragraph reports one T cell receptor beta chain. Germline V lookup: CDR1 SGHRS, CDR2 YFSETQ. Trimming left V 2 bases short and J 2 bases short, with 7 bases between. This CDR3 is 13 amino acids long. These data are taken from a study of blood T cell repertoires in COVID-19. Profiled with immunoSEQ multiplex PCR; TCRdb holds only in-frame clones, not every one. This table has around 300,000 clones, 80% to 90% appearing once. Material for sequencing was PBMCs or T cells enriched from blood (not recorded which). The origin of this receptor is a woman under 30 who had recovered from COVID-19. V is TRBV5-1 and J is TRBJ1-2; possible D gene TRBD1, 6 bases. CDR3 residues: CASSFTGNYGYTF. In nucleotides, the CDR3 is TGCGCCAGCAGCTTTACAGGGAACTATGGCTACACCTTC.